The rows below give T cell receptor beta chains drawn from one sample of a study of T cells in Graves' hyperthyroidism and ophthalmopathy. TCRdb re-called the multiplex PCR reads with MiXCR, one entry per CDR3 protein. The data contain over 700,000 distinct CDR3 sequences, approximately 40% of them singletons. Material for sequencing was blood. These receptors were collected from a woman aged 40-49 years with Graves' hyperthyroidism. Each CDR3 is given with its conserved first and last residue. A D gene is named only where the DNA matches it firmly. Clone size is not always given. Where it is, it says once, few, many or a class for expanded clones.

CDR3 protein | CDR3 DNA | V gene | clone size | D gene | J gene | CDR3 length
CASSVQAGRENYGYTF | TGTGCCAGCAGCGTACAGGCGGGACGCGAGAACTATGGCTACACCTTC | TRBV9 | many | . | TRBJ1-2 | 16
CASSPLWAGEFTGELFF | TGTGCCAGCAGCCCCCTATGGGCCGGGGAGTTCACCGGGGAGCTGTTTTTT | TRBV7-6 | few | . | TRBJ2-2 | 17
CSVFHLNEQFF | TGCAGCGTTTTTCACCTCAATGAGCAGTTCTTC | TRBV29-1 | once | . | TRBJ2-1 | 11
CASSTRGGGWANVLTF | TGTGCCAGCAGTACACGAGGGGGGGGCTGGGCCAACGTCCTGACTTTC | TRBV2 | . | . | TRBJ2-6 | 16
CSASGGGNYGYTF | TGCAGTGCTAGTGGAGGCGGAAACTATGGCTACACCTTC | TRBV20-1 | . | . | TRBJ1-2 | 13
CASSYRGRNRYEQYF | TGTGCCAGCAGTTACAGAGGACGGAACCGCTACGAGCAGTACTTC | TRBV6-2/TRBV6-3 | . | . | TRBJ2-7 | 15
CASSFGRTGLNYGYTF | TGTGCCAGCAGCTTTGGCCGGACAGGGCTTAACTATGGCTACACCTTC | TRBV7-9 | many | TRBD1 | TRBJ1-2 | 16
CASSSQGTGETEAFF | TGCGCCAGCAGCTCGCAAGGGACAGGGGAGACTGAAGCTTTCTTT | TRBV5-1 | many | TRBD1 | TRBJ1-1 | 15
CASQGSAEAFF | TGTGCCAGTCAGGGATCGGCTGAAGCTTTCTTT | TRBV25-1 | . | . | TRBJ1-1 | 11
CASSGRGIGQPQHF | TGTGCCAGCAGTGGTAGGGGAATTGGTCAGCCCCAGCATTTT | TRBV2 | . | . | TRBJ1-5 | 14
CASSRSEYWGEAFF | TGTGCCAGCAGCAGAAGTGAGTACTGGGGTGAAGCTTTCTTT | TRBV3-1 | once | . | TRBJ1-1 | 14
CASSWDGFLYGYTF | TGTGCCAGCAGTTGGGACGGTTTTTTGTATGGCTACACCTTC | TRBV12-3/TRBV12-4 | . | . | TRBJ1-2 | 14
CSASQGADYSNQPQHF | TGCAGTGCTTCACAGGGGGCCGATTATAGCAATCAGCCCCAGCATTTT | TRBV20-1 | . | TRBD1 | TRBJ1-5 | 16
CASVGVGSLERPQHF | TGTGCCAGCGTTGGGGTCGGGAGCTTAGAGAGGCCCCAGCATTTT | TRBV6-2/TRBV6-3 | few | . | TRBJ1-5 | 15
CASSAGRSSGNTIYF | TGTGCCAGCAGCGCGGGACGGAGCTCTGGAAACACCATATATTTT | TRBV9 | many | . | TRBJ1-3 | 15
CASSPTRGGRSPLHF | TGTGCCAGCAGCCCCACCCGAGGGGGAAGATCACCCCTCCACTTT | TRBV25-1 | many | . | TRBJ1-6 | 15
CASQDNSGANVLTF | TGTGCCAGTCAAGACAACTCTGGGGCCAACGTCCTGACTTTC | TRBV19 | once | . | TRBJ2-6 | 14
CASSARLYTEAFF | TGTGCCAGCAGCGCCCGATTATACACTGAAGCTTTCTTT | TRBV9 | few | . | TRBJ1-1 | 13
CASSHSGANVLTF | TGCGCCAGCAGCCACTCTGGGGCCAACGTCCTGACTTTC | TRBV4-3 | many | . | TRBJ2-6 | 13
CAISPTHSYEQYF | TGTGCCATCAGCCCGACACACTCCTACGAGCAGTACTTC | TRBV10-3 | many | . | TRBJ2-7 | 13
CASSASGQINYGYTF | TGTGCCAGCAGCGCATCGGGACAGATTAACTATGGCTACACCTTC | TRBV7-8 | . | TRBD1 | TRBJ1-2 | 15
CASSLWQGANYEQYF | TGTGCCAGCAGCTTATGGCAGGGGGCGAACTACGAGCAGTACTTC | TRBV7-2 | . | TRBD1 | TRBJ2-7 | 15
CATSPQDRGSSYEQYF | TGTGCCACCAGCCCCCAAGACAGGGGGAGCTCCTACGAGCAGTACTTC | TRBV15 | many | TRBD1 | TRBJ2-7 | 16
CAISEGRGLGEQYF | TGTGCCATCAGTGAGGGCAGGGGGCTTGGCGAGCAGTACTTC | TRBV10-3 | . | TRBD1 | TRBJ2-7 | 14
CASSRTPGGGNTEAFF | TGTGCCAGCAGCCGAACACCCGGGGGGGGTAACACTGAAGCTTTCTTT | TRBV7-2 | few | . | TRBJ1-1 | 16
CSVEDQGLGGYGYTF | TGCAGCGTTGAAGATCAAGGGTTGGGGGGCTATGGCTACACCTTC | TRBV29-1 | . | . | TRBJ1-2 | 15
CASSFNSTHNEKLFF | TGTGCCAGCAGTTTCAACAGTACCCATAATGAAAAACTGTTTTTT | TRBV12-3/TRBV12-4 | few | . | TRBJ1-4 | 15
CASSLGLIAEPQHF | TGTGCCAGTAGTTTAGGCCTTATCGCTGAGCCCCAGCATTTT | TRBV19 | many | . | TRBJ1-5 | 14
CASQGVPSGEAFF | TGTGCCAGTCAAGGGGTACCCAGCGGTGAAGCTTTCTTT | TRBV12-3/TRBV12-4 | few | . | TRBJ1-1 | 13
CASMEEGGYSNQPQHF | TGTGCCAGCATGGAAGAGGGGGGGTATAGCAATCAGCCCCAGCATTTT | TRBV6-2/TRBV6-3 | few | . | TRBJ1-5 | 16
CASSLGLGDYGYTF | TGTGCCAGCAGCTTGGGTCTGGGAGACTATGGCTACACCTTC | TRBV5-6 | many | . | TRBJ1-2 | 14
CASSYGGQKQETQYF | TGTGCCAGCAGTTACGGTGGACAGAAACAAGAGACCCAGTACTTC | TRBV6-5 | few | . | TRBJ2-5 | 15
CASMSGTGYSPLHF | TGTGCCAGCATGTCCGGGACAGGCTATTCACCCCTCCACTTT | TRBV6-2/TRBV6-3 | many | TRBD1 | TRBJ1-6 | 14
CASAPNRAQYF | TGTGCCAGCGCCCCAAATCGGGCCCAGTACTTC | TRBV7-2 | many | . | TRBJ2-5 | 11
CASSLAGIPPSEQYF | TGTGCCAGCAGCTTGGCCGGGATCCCCCCCTCCGAGCAGTACTTC | TRBV5-5 | . | . | TRBJ2-7 | 15
CATYYGRAGNQPQHF | TGTGCCACCTATTACGGGAGGGCGGGCAATCAGCCCCAGCATTTT | TRBV10-3 | . | . | TRBJ1-5 | 15
CASSFGASGANVLTF | TGTGCCAGCAGCTTTGGAGCCTCTGGGGCCAACGTCCTGACTTTC | TRBV7-2 | . | . | TRBJ2-6 | 15